This TCR beta chain was identified during a study of blood T cell repertoires in COVID-19. Overall study: The United States, Italy and Spain supplied acute and convalescent COVID-19 samples. T cells, B-cell-depleted T cells, or PBMCs provided the cDNA or gDNA that served as material.

This clone was detected once. Study processing details: Reference gene primer amplification gave nucleated cell count estimates. Clones were read by immunoSEQ multiplex PCR, and TCRdb kept only the in-frame ones, dropping some. V, J and clone size were drawn from that table, and D and trimming were deduced from the DNA. The sample has tens of thousands of clones; around 75% are singletons. Germline lookup yields CDR1 SNHLY and CDR2 FYNNEI. The CDR3 consists of 13 residues. V was trimmed by 4 bases and J by 1 base, leaving 7 bases between them. This TCR came from a man aged 80 or over with acute or convalescent COVID-19. V is TRBV2 and J is TRBJ2-5; D perhaps matches TRBD2 (5 bases). Specimen: peripheral blood. In nucleotides, the CDR3 is TGTGCCAGCAGTGGAGGGCTCCAAGAGACCCAGTACTTC. This translates into CASSGGLQETQYF.